This T cell receptor (beta chain) was observed in a study of CD4+ T cells in melanoma (dated by TCRdb to about 2022). Concerning the study at large: Neoantigen-specific CD4+ T cells in human melanoma were investigated in the study.

The germline V gene encodes CDR1 LNHNV and CDR2 YYDKDF (reference sequence). From the cysteine through the phenylalanine, the CDR3 covers 13 amino acids. Just CDR3 DNA is preserved here, 39 bases in frame from base 1. V drops 0 bases and J drops 3 bases, leaving 5 bases in between. Donors were patients with melanoma. To note about this clone: No cognate antigen has been identified for it. Base qualities are not recorded, but no much larger clone differs from it by a single base.

The receptor library was made with the immunoSEQ multiplex PCR assay. TCRdb retrieved this table from immuneACCESS and kept in-frame rearrangements only. Not all clones are present; in checked studies, unresolved V genes account for under half, and no reason is known for the remainder. This sample lists more than 10,000 clones; approximately 60% were detected once. The ten largest clones take up about 12% of the sample. Summary of the overall study and its limitations: Neoantigen-specific CD4+ T cells were reported to be correlated with the function of CD8+ T cells, macrophages and B cells. Neoantigen-specific CD4+ T cells in melanoma were reported to have a range of differentiation states.

This sequence was found in a human donor with melanoma. This sequence uses TRBV15 and TRBJ1-1; there is no confident call for the D gene. Specimen: cells from a culture (not recorded whether cultured in vitro). CDR3 reads: CATSRDTDTEAFF. In nucleotides, the sequence is TGTGCCACCAGCAGAGATACGGACACTGAAGCTTTCTTT.